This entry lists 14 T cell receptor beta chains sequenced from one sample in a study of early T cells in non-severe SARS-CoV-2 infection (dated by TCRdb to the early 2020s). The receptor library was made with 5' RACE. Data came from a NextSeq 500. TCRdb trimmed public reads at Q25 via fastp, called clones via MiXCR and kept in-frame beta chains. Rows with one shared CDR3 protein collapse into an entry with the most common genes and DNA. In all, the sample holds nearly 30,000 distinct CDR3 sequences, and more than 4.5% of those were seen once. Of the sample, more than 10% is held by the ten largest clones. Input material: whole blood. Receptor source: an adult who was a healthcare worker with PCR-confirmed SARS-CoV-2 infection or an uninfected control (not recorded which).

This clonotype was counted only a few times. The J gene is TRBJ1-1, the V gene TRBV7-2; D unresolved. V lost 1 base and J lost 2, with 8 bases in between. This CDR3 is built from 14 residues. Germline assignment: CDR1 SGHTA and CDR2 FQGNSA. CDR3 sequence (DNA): TGTGCCAGCAGCTTAGATCCCCTTAACACTGAAGCTTTCTTT. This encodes CASSLDPLNTEAFF.

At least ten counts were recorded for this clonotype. CDR3 nucleotides: TGTGCCAGCAGCCAAAACGGCGCCGGACAGAACTATGGCTACACCTTC. Amino acid sequence: CASSQNGAGQNYGYTF. The chain couples TRBV4-2 to TRBJ1-2, with D possibly TRBD1 on 6 matching bases. Trimming cost V 2 bases and J 2 bases, with 15 bases left between them. The CDR3 spans 16 residues. From germline, CDR1 is LGHNA and CDR2 YNFKEQ.

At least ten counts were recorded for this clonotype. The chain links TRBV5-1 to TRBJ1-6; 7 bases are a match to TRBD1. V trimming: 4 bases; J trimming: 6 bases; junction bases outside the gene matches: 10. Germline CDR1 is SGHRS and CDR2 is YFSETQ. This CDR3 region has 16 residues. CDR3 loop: CASSDPDRVINSPLHF. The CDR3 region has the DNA TGCGCCAGCAGCGATCCTGACAGGGTGATTAATTCACCCCTCCACTTT.

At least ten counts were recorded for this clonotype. The CDR3 coding sequence is TGCAGTGTTTCCCCGGGAAACACTGAAGCTTTCTTT. Protein product: CSVSPGNTEAFF. This rearrangement joins TRBV20-1 to TRBJ1-1; D is unresolved. This CDR3 has 12 amino acids. The germline V and J ends were trimmed by 7 bases and 2 bases, with 11 bases remaining between them. CDR1 and CDR2 from the germline V gene are DFQATT and SNEGSKA (reference sequence).

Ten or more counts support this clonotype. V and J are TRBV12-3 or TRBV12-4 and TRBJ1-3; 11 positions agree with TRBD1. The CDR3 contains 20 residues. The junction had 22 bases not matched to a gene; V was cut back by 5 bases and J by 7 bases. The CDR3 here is CASSHLLFAGTGGTRNTIYF. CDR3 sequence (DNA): TGTGCCAGCAGTCATCTACTATTTGCCGGGACAGGGGGTACCCGGAACACCATATATTTT.

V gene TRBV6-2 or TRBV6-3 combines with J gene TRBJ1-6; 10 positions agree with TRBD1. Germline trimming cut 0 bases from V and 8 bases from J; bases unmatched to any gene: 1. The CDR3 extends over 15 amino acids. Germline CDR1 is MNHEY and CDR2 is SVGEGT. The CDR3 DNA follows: TGTGCCAGCAGTTACTCGGGACAGGGGTATTCACCCCTCCACTTT. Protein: CASSYSGQGYSPLHF.

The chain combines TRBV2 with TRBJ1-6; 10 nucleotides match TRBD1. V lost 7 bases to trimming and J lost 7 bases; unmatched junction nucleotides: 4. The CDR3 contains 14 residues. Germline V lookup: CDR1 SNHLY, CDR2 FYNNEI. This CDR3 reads CASTRQGANSPLHF. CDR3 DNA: TGTGCCAGCACGAGACAGGGGGCGAATTCACCCCTCCACTTT.

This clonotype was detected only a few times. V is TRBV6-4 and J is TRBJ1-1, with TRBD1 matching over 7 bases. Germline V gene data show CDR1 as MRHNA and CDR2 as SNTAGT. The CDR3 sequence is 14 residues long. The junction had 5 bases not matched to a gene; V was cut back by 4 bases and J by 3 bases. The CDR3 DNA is TGTGCCAGCAGTGTCCAACAGGGGTACACTGAAGCTTTCTTT. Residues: CASSVQQGYTEAFF.

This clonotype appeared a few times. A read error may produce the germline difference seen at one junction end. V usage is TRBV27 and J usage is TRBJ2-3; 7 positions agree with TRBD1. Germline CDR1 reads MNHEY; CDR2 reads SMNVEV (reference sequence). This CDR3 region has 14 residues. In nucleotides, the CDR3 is TGTGCCAGCAGTCCTAGACAGGGCACGGATACGCAGTATTTT. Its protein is CASSPRQGTDTQYF.

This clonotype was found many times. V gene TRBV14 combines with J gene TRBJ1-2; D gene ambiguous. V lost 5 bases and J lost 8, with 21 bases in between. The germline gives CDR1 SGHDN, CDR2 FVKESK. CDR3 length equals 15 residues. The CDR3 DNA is TGTGCCAGCAGCGCATTGGCAGATTGGTCGTACGGCTACACCTTC. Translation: CASSALADWSYGYTF.

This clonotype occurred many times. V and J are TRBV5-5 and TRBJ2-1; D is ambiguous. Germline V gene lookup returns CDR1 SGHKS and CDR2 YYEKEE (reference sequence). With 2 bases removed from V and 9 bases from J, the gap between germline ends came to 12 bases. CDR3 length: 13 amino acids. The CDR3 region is CASSFAVVAEQFF. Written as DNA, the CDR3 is TGTGCCAGCAGCTTCGCTGTTGTCGCTGAGCAGTTCTTC.

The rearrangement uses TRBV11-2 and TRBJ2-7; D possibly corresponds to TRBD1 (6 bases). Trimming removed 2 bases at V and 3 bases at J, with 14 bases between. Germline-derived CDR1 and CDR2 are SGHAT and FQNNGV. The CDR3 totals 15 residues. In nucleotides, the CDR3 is TGTGCCAGCAGCTTAAACCCCCTCAGGGGCTACGAGCAGTACTTC. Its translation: CASSLNPLRGYEQYF.

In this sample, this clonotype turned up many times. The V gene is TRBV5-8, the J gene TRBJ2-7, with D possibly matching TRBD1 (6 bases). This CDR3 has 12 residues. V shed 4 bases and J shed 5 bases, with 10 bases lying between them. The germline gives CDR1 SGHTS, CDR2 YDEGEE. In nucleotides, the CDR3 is TGTGCCAGCAGCATCCACAGGGACGAGCAGTACTTC. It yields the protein CASSIHRDEQYF. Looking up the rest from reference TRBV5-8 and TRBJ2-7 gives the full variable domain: EAGVTQSPTHLIKTRGQQATLRCSPISGHTSVYWYQQALGLGLQFLLWYDEGEERNRGNFPPRFSGRQFPNYSSELNVNALELEDSALYLCASSIHRDEQYFGPGTRLTVT.

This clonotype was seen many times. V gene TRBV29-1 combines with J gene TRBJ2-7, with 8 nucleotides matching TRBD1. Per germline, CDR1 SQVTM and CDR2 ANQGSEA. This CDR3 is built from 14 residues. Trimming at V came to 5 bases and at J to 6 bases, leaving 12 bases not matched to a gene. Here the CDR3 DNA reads TGCAGCGTTACCGTCAGGACAGGGAGTGGCGAGCAGTACTTC. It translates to CSVTVRTGSGEQYF.